This TCR beta chain is from a study of OX40 agonist ivuxolimab in advanced cancers. Clones were read by immunoSEQ multiplex PCR, and TCRdb kept only the in-frame ones, dropping some. The sample shows approximately 91,000 clones, around 87% of them seen only once. The CDR3 runs 12 residues. Trimming cost V 10 bases and J 1 base, with 8 bases left between them. Per the germline V gene, CDR1 is MDHEN and CDR2 is SYDVKM. This receptor was taken from an adult with an advanced solid tumor such as melanoma, head and neck, liver or kidney cancer. This material consisted of CD4+ or CD8+ T cells sorted from blood, taken in a trial of the OX40 agonist ivuxolimab. The chain has TRBV28 and TRBJ1-5, with D tentatively TRBD1 (6 bases). The CDR3 reads CAITGSNQPQHF. The CDR3 DNA is TGTGCCATTACAGGGAGCAATCAGCCCCAGCATTTT.